This is a list of T cell receptor beta chains from one sample in a study of control samples from healthy donors and cancer patients. This table comes from immunoSEQ multiplex PCR, and its TCRdb copy is limited to in-frame clones, with some not included. The sample gives roughly 43,000 clones, 80% to 90% of which show up once; 9.5% to 13% is in the top ten. The sample was PBMCs. Receptor source: a woman aged 60-75 years with lung cancer. Each CDR3 is given with its conserved first and last residue. D genes are given only for firm matches. Size is stated for part of the rows, as once, few or many counts, or as a class when the clone is expanded.

J | size | D | V | DNA | CDR3
TRBJ1-5 | few | - | TRBV19 | TGTGCCAGTAGTATGGGGAGCAGGGGTGAACAGCCCCAGCATTTT | CASSMGSRGEQPQHF
TRBJ2-1 | - | TRBD2 | TRBV3-1/TRBV3-2 | TGTGCCAGCAGTCCCGGGACTAGCGGGAGCTCCTACAATGAGCAGTTCTTC | CASSPGTSGSSYNEQFF
TRBJ2-5 | - | - | TRBV6-5 | TGTGCCAGCAGTTACTCCGGGGACACCAGCCAAGAGACCCAGTACTTC | CASSYSGDTSQETQYF
TRBJ2-1 | - | - | TRBV27 | TGTGCCAGCAGCGTCGGGAGTCCCCATGAGCAGTTCTTC | CASSVGSPHEQFF
TRBJ1-1 | - | - | TRBV15 | TGTGCCACCAGCAGAGATCGTCAGAACACTGAAGCTTTCTTT | CATSRDRQNTEAFF
TRBJ1-6 | once | - | TRBV11-3 | TGTGCCAGCAGCTTAGAGGGCAAAGGCGCCTCATGGAATTCACCCCTCCACTTT | CASSLEGKGASWNSPLHF
TRBJ1-5 | - | - | TRBV28 | TGTGCCAGCAGATCACACAGGGATTGGGCTCAGCCCCAGCATTTT | CASRSHRDWAQPQHF
TRBJ1-1 | - | - | TRBV5-1 | TGCGCCAGTCGCCCGCGTGAAGGGCTGAACACTGAAGCTTTCTTT | CASRPREGLNTEAFF
TRBJ2-1 | - | TRBD2 | TRBV5-1 | TGCGCCAGCAGCCCTGGACTAGCGGGAGGGCCCTACAATGAGCAGTTCTTC | CASSPGLAGGPYNEQFF
TRBJ2-7 | - | - | TRBV7-9 | TGTGCCAGCAGCTTAGCGTCCCACGAGCAGTACTTC | CASSLASHEQYF
TRBJ2-3 | - | - | TRBV11-3 | TGTGCCAGCAGCCCGGGGCCCCAAAGCACAGATACGCAGTATTTT | CASSPGPQSTDTQYF
TRBJ1-4 | - | - | TRBV19 | TGTGCCAGTAGTCAAACCGCTAGTGTTGCAACTAATGAAAAACTGTTTTTT | CASSQTASVATNEKLFF
TRBJ2-7 | - | - | TRBV11-3 | TGTGCCAGCAGCTTAGGCAGGGCATCCTACGAGCAGTACTTC | CASSLGRASYEQYF
TRBJ1-1 | - | - | TRBV9 | TGTGCCAGCAGCGTAGGTAACGGGGTGAACACTGAAGCTTTCTTT | CASSVGNGVNTEAFF
TRBJ1-3 | - | - | TRBV3-1/TRBV3-2 | TGTGCCAGCAGCCAAGATCTGGGAAACACCATATATTTT | CASSQDLGNTIYF
TRBJ1-2 | - | - | TRBV6-5 | TGTGCCAGCAGTTACGAGGCCCGACTGGAGGGCTACACCTTC | CASSYEARLEGYTF
TRBJ2-5 | few | TRBD2 | TRBV2 | TGTGCCAGCACCCGATCGGGAGGCGAAGAGACCCAGTACTTC | CASTRSGGEETQYF
TRBJ1-2 | - | - | TRBV6-6 | TGTGCCAGCACCTCCAGTCTCGCAGGGTCTGGCTACACCTTC | CASTSSLAGSGYTF
TRBJ2-1 | once | - | TRBV11-2 | TGTGCCAGCAGCATAACTAGCAGTGAGCAGTTCTTC | CASSITSSEQFF
TRBJ2-3 | - | TRBD2 | TRBV7-2 | TGTGCCAGCAGCTCACCGGGGACTACGGTCATAGATACGCAGTATTTT | CASSSPGTTVIDTQYF
TRBJ1-6 | once | TRBD1 | TRBV7-9 | TGTGCCAGCAGCCTCCGGGACAGGGGATTGAATTCACCCCTCCACTTT | CASSLRDRGLNSPLHF
TRBJ1-2 | once | - | TRBV5-1 | TGCGCCAGCAGAATCGGGGCTAACTATGGCTACACCTTC | CASRIGANYGYTF
TRBJ1-3 | few | - | TRBV30 | TGTGCCTGGAGCGGCCCAGGGTTCGGAGGAAACACCATATATTTT | CAWSGPGFGGNTIYF
TRBJ2-5 | - | TRBD1 | TRBV3-1/TRBV3-2 | TGTGCCAGCAGCCATAATTTCCCCGACAGGGGGCGTGGAGAGACCCAGTACTTC | CASSHNFPDRGRGETQYF
TRBJ1-5 | - | - | TRBV6-6 | TGTGCCAGCAGTTACTCGACCCGCGGGGGTCAGCCCCAGCATTTT | CASSYSTRGGQPQHF
TRBJ1-1 | - | - | TRBV4-2 | TGTGCCAGCAGCCAAGGTGACAGGCGGAACACTGAAGCTTTCTTT | CASSQGDRRNTEAFF
TRBJ2-7 | - | - | TRBV18 | TGTGCCAGCTCACCAGGGCGGATGGGCACCTACGAGCAGTACTTC | CASSPGRMGTYEQYF